This T cell receptor beta chain was sequenced for a study of blood T cell repertoires in COVID-19. In the study overall: The samples span acute and convalescent COVID-19 from the United States, Italy and Spain. From T cells, B-cell-depleted T cells, or PBMCs came the material, which was cDNA or gDNA.

Sequencing used immunoSEQ multiplex PCR; TCRdb keeps in-frame clones, though not all of them. The data show 75,000 to 90,000 clones, more than 70% seen once. This CDR3 has 16 amino acids. Trimming took off 2 bases at V and 0 bases at J, with 13 bases between the two ends. From germline, CDR1 is GTSNPN and CDR2 SVGIG (reference sequence). The V gene is TRBV30, the J gene TRBJ2-2; possibly TRBD1 for D (5 bases). The receptor was derived from a man in his fifties with active COVID-19. The material sequenced was peripheral blood. This CDR3 is CAWSSDSPSNTGELFF. The CDR3 bases are TGTGCCTGGAGTAGCGACAGCCCGTCGAACACCGGGGAGCTGTTTTTT.